These 27 T cell receptor beta chains were all obtained from the same sample, sequenced in a study of T cells in Graves' hyperthyroidism and ophthalmopathy. RNA transcripts yielded amplified TCR beta CDR3 regions. A first-round RT-PCR of the TCR CDR3 used the HTBI primer set. Using its own MiXCR run on the multiplex PCR reads, TCRdb lists one record per CDR3 protein. This table holds a few hundred thousand distinct CDR3 sequences, approximately 14% found once. What was sequenced was blood. The receptors were gathered from a woman aged 25 to 45 with Graves' hyperthyroidism.

Concerning this clonotype: This sequence may be a read error, since a much larger clone differs from it by one base. The chain carries TRBV6-1 and TRBJ2-4; the D gene could be TRBD1 or TRBD2 (5 bases each). The CDR3 length is 15 residues. Trimming stripped 5 bases from V and 0 bases from J, with 11 bases between. CDR1 MNHNS and CDR2 SASEGT come from the germline V gene. CDR3: CASSRTGTAKNIQYF. The CDR3 DNA reads as TGTGCCAGCAGTCGAACCGGGACAGCCAAAAACATTCAGTACTTC.

The table lists this clonotype with many counts. The chain employs TRBV20-1 and TRBJ2-7; D gene unclear. The CDR3 is 11 amino acids. The germline CDR1 and CDR2 sequences are DFQATT and SNEGSKA (reference sequence). The V and J ends lost 3 bases and 3 bases respectively, with 6 bases between them. CDR3 sequence reads: CSASLLYEQYF. The CDR3 coding sequence is TGCAGTGCTAGCTTACTCTACGAGCAGTACTTC.

This clonotype was seen more than once but under ten times. The chain has TRBV12-3 or TRBV12-4 and TRBJ1-3, with D possibly being TRBD1 (5 bases). Trimming cost V 4 bases and J 2 bases, with 9 bases left between them. CDR3 length equals 14 residues. This CDR3 is CASSSQGTGNTIYF. Here the CDR3 DNA reads TGTGCCAGCAGTTCCCAGGGCACTGGAAACACCATATATTTT.

This clonotype was counted ten times or more. V usage is TRBV5-1 and J usage is TRBJ2-3, with a possible D match to TRBD2 (6 bases). The germline V and J ends were trimmed by 6 bases and 1 base, with 9 bases remaining between them. CDR3 length: 13 amino acids. CDR1 is SGHRS and CDR2 is YFSETQ in the germline V gene. The CDR3 bases are TGCGCCAGCAAGGCTAGCGGCACAGATACGCAGTATTTT. Encoded protein: CASKASGTDTQYF. Using reference TRBV5-1 and TRBJ2-3 for the parts outside the CDR3, the full variable domain is KAGVTQTPRYLIKTRGQQVTLSCSPISGHRSVSWYQQTPGQGLQFLFEYFSETQRNKGNFPGRFSGRQFSNSRSEMNVSTLELGDSALYLCASKASGTDTQYFGPGTRLTVL.

The chain couples TRBV5-5 to TRBJ2-2; D gene unclear. The CDR3 length is 13 residues. The V end was cut by 2 bases, the J end by 6 bases, with 8 bases between. Germline CDR1 and CDR2: SGHKS and YYEKEE (reference sequence). CDR3 in amino acids: CASSLNRAGELFF. DNA of the CDR3: TGTGCCAGCAGCTTAAATCGGGCCGGGGAGCTGTTTTTT.

In its sample, this clonotype was seen a few times. The J gene is TRBJ2-7, the V gene TRBV7-9; D may be TRBD1 (6 bases). Trimming removed 5 bases at V and 1 base at J, with 18 bases between. The germline V gene has CDR1 SEHNR and CDR2 FQNEAQ (reference sequence). The CDR3 length is 16 residues. The CDR3 DNA sequence: TGTGCCAGCAGCCCCTATGTCCAACAGGGTTCCTACGAGCAGTACTTC. It yields the protein CASSPYVQQGSYEQYF.

This clonotype was recorded many times. The chain couples TRBV18 to TRBJ2-2, with 7 bases identical to TRBD2. Trimming removed 3 bases from V and 6 bases from J; junction bases left unmatched: 7. CDR1 is KGHSH and CDR2 is LQKENI in the germline V gene. This CDR3 spans 15 amino acids. The CDR3 here is CASSPRTRRPGELFF. DNA of the CDR3: TGTGCCAGCTCACCGCGGACTAGACGGCCCGGGGAGCTGTTTTTT.

There are many counts of this clonotype. The chain combines TRBV29-1 with TRBJ1-1; 8 bases agree with TRBD1. The V segment lost 3 bases and the J segment 3 bases; nucleotides outside the gene matches: 9. Germline values: CDR1 SQVTM, CDR2 ANQGSEA. This CDR3 is 15 amino acids long. The CDR3 spells CSVEGETGADTEAFF. The CDR3 DNA reads TGCAGCGTTGAGGGGGAGACAGGGGCGGACACTGAAGCTTTCTTT. Complete variable domain (other parts from reference TRBV29-1 and TRBJ1-1): SAVISQKPSRDICQRGTSLTIQCQVDSQVTMMFWYRQQPGQSLTLIATANQGSEATYESGFVIDKFPISRPNLTFSTLTVSNMSPEDSSIYLCSVEGETGADTEAFFGQGTRLTVV.

This clonotype was recorded many times. This chain uses TRBV24-1 with TRBJ2-3; 8 bases match TRBD1. The ends lost 4 bases at V and 8 bases at J; junction bases unmatched: 7. Germline assignment: CDR1 KGHDR and CDR2 SFDVKD. This CDR3 has 14 residues. CDR3 nucleotide sequence: TGTGCCACCAGTGAGTCAGGGGGCTGGGGTACGCAGTATTTT. Protein sequence: CATSESGGWGTQYF.

This clonotype appeared many times. V usage is TRBV5-6 and J usage is TRBJ2-7; TRBD2 aligns across 13 bases. The CDR3 is 18 residues long. CDR1 and CDR2 (germline): SGHDT, YYEEEE. J gave up 2 bases and V 1 base, and 9 bases lay outside the gene matches. This CDR3 is CASSLPNPGTSGTYEQYF. CDR3 in DNA: TGTGCCAGCAGCTTGCCTAACCCTGGGACTAGCGGGACCTACGAGCAGTACTTC.

The chain couples TRBV12-3 or TRBV12-4 to TRBJ2-7, with 9 bases aligning to TRBD2. J lost 7 bases, V lost 6 bases, and 13 bases had no gene match. This CDR3 is 15 amino acids long. The CDR3 sequence is CASSMIAGVVHEQYF. The CDR3 nucleotides are TGTGCCAGCAGCATGATAGCGGGAGTTGTCCATGAGCAGTACTTC.

Comments on this clonotype: This could be a read error, since a much larger clone is one nucleotide away. As DNA, the CDR3 is TGTGCCAGCAGTGAAGAAGGGGGCTGGACTGAAGCTTTATTT. Amino acid sequence: CASSEEGGWTEALF. The gene calls are TRBV6-1 and TRBJ1-1, with 7 bases that match TRBD1. The CDR3 covers 14 residues. The germline V gene encodes CDR1 MNHNS and CDR2 SASEGT.

This clonotype was detected ten times or more. This sequence joins TRBV20-1 and TRBJ2-7; D is unresolved. This CDR3 spans 10 amino acids. Trimming took off 3 bases at V and 3 bases at J, with 3 bases between the two ends. CDR1 DFQATT and CDR2 SNEGSKA come from the germline V gene (reference sequence). The CDR3 DNA is TGCAGTGCTAGCTTCTACGAGCAGTACTTC. This codes for CSASFYEQYF.

V usage is TRBV29-1 and J usage is TRBJ2-1, with D unclear. Gene TRBJ2-7 matches the end of the DNA better, so the J call may be wrong. Germline V gene sequence: CDR1 SQVTM, CDR2 ANQGSEA. This CDR3 spans 15 amino acids. CDR3 DNA sequence: TGCAGCGTTTGGCCCCCTCCCGGCTCCTACAATAAGCAGTACTTC. It codes for CSVWPPPGSYNKQYF.

This clonotype was picked up many times. The chain joins TRBV20-1 to TRBJ2-7; tentatively, D is TRBD2 (6 bases). The CDR3 runs 12 residues. Germline V gives CDR1 DFQATT, CDR2 SNEGSKA (reference sequence). V was shortened by 0 bases and J by 6 bases, with 9 bases between the two germline ends. The CDR3 DNA reads TGCAGTGCTAGAGAGGCGGGGTTCGAGCAGTACTTC. It translates to CSAREAGFEQYF.

This clonotype was counted ten times or more. J is TRBJ2-7 and V is TRBV7-9, with D maybe TRBD1 (6 bases). The CDR3 runs to 15 residues. The germline V and J ends were trimmed by 1 base and 5 bases, with 15 bases remaining between them. Germline CDR1 and CDR2: SEHNR and FQNEAQ (reference sequence). The CDR3: CASSLVTGTTDEQYF. The DNA of the CDR3 is TGTGCCAGCAGCTTAGTCACAGGGACCACAGACGAGCAGTACTTC.

This clonotype was detected ten times or more. The chain is built from TRBV28 and TRBJ1-2, with D possibly matching TRBD1 (6 bases). The CDR3 sequence is 15 residues long. V lost 8 bases, J lost 3 bases, and 19 bases lay in between. Looked up from germline, CDR1 is MDHEN and CDR2 is SYDVKM. The CDR3 coding sequence is TGTGCCAGCGCGGGGACACCCCAGCACTACTATGGCTACACCTTC. It translates to CASAGTPQHYYGYTF.

This clonotype was seen repeatedly, ten times or more. The chain employs TRBV7-8 and TRBJ2-1, with 10 bases matching TRBD2. In germline, CDR1 is SGHVS, CDR2 FQNEAQ. The J segment lost 9 bases and the V segment lost 5 bases, leaving 4 bases of the junction unmatched. The CDR3 has 13 residues. CDR3 in DNA: TGTGCCAGCAGCCTTGGGACTAGCGCTGAGCAGTTCTTC. The encoded protein is CASSLGTSAEQFF.

V gene TRBV5-6 combines with J gene TRBJ2-3; D gene unclear. Germline-derived CDR1 and CDR2 are SGHDT and YYEEEE. The CDR3 runs to 17 residues. Trimming pared 2 bases from V and 0 bases from J, leaving 16 bases between. CDR3 residues: CASSFFALTSSTDTQYF. As DNA, the CDR3 is TGTGCCAGCAGCTTTTTTGCTCTTACCTCTAGCACAGATACGCAGTATTTT.

This clonotype was found a few times. The J gene is TRBJ2-7, the V gene TRBV4-1; D could derive from TRBD1 or TRBD2 (5 bases each). The germline gives CDR1 MGHRA, CDR2 YSYEKL. The CDR3 has 17 residues. The V end was cut by 3 bases, the J end by 2 bases, with 20 bases between. CDR3 sequence reads: CASSQTPGTDSTYEQYF. The CDR3 region has the DNA TGCGCCAGCAGCCAGACCCCGGGGACCGACTCGACCTACGAGCAGTACTTC.

This sequence joins TRBV3-1 and TRBJ2-7; D possibly corresponds to TRBD2 (5 bases). CDR1 and CDR2 (germline): LGHDT, YNNKEL (reference sequence). The V end lost 3 bases, the J end lost 3 bases, and 12 bases lay between the germline ends. This CDR3 is built from 14 residues. CDR3 sequence (DNA): TGTGCCAGCAGCCATGGGCGGGCGATCTACGAGCAGTACTTC. It encodes CASSHGRAIYEQYF.

There are many counts of this clonotype. The chain carries TRBV24-1 and TRBJ2-1; no firm D call. This CDR3 comprises 14 residues. The V and J ends lost 1 base and 12 bases respectively, with 15 bases between them. CDR1 is KGHDR and CDR2 is SFDVKD in the germline V gene. The CDR3 sequence: CATSDFARGIGQFF. The CDR3 DNA follows: TGTGCCACCAGTGATTTTGCTAGAGGCATTGGGCAGTTCTTC.

This clonotype has at least ten counts. This chain links TRBV27 with TRBJ2-3; 7 nucleotides line up with TRBD2. Germline values: CDR1 MNHEY, CDR2 SMNVEV (reference sequence). With 8 bases clipped from V and 4 bases from J, the junction kept 9 bases outside the gene matches. This CDR3 region has 14 residues. The CDR3, as DNA: TGTGCCAGCGCTGACGCGGGAGTATCAGATACGCAGTATTTT. Translated, it gives CASADAGVSDTQYF.

The chain has TRBV5-6 and TRBJ1-2, with 12 bases matching TRBD1. V trimming: 4 bases; J trimming: 3 bases; junction bases outside the gene matches: 7. CDR1 and CDR2 from the germline V gene are SGHDT and YYEEEE. The CDR3 is 16 residues long. The CDR3 protein is CASSPGTGGADYGYTF. CDR3 nucleotides: TGTGCCAGCAGCCCCGGGACAGGGGGCGCTGACTATGGCTACACCTTC.

Ten or more counts support this clonotype. The V call is TRBV28, the J call TRBJ2-3; D uncertain. V was clipped by 5 bases and J by 4 bases, with 13 bases between them. CDR3 length: 14 residues. The germline V gene has CDR1 MDHEN and CDR2 SYDVKM. CDR3 in DNA: TGTGCCAGCAGTACCCGTCGGCCCCCAGATACGCAGTATTTT. Encoded protein: CASSTRRPPDTQYF. Looking up the rest from reference TRBV28 and TRBJ2-3 gives the full variable domain: DVKVTQSSRYLVKRTGEKVFLECVQDMDHENMFWYRQDPGLGLRLIYFSYDVKMKEKGDIPEGYSVSREKKERFSLILESASTNQTSMYLCASSTRRPPDTQYFGPGTRLTVL.

This clonotype showed up many times. The genes are TRBV7-9 and TRBJ2-1; TRBD2 matches at 7 bases. CDR1 and CDR2 (germline): SEHNR, FQNEAQ (reference sequence). This CDR3 is built from 15 residues. Germline trimming cut 3 bases from V and 0 bases from J; bases unmatched to any gene: 2. The CDR3 spells CASSFLAVSYNEQFF. Here the CDR3 DNA reads TGTGCCAGCAGCTTCCTAGCGGTCTCCTACAATGAGCAGTTCTTC.

In this sample, this clonotype turned up a few times. CDR3 region: CAISESLGPLVSGANVLTF. The CDR3 DNA is TGTGCCATCAGTGAGTCACTGGGCCCGTTAGTATCTGGGGCCAACGTCCTGACTTTC. The chain is built from TRBV10-3 and TRBJ2-6; D uncertain. V was clipped by 0 bases and J by 1 base, with 16 bases between them. The CDR3 runs 19 residues. Germline V gene sequence: CDR1 ENHRY, CDR2 SYGVKD.